This T cell receptor (beta chain) is drawn from a study of PD-L1 blockade in urothelial cancer (dated by TCRdb to the late 2010s). Regarding the study in general: All patients started therapy around 2014 and received atezolizumab 1,200 mg intravenously every 3 weeks. Twenty-five of 29 patients were males with bladder-origin urothelial cancer, and about 65% of the roughly 30 reported a prior smoking history. Patients had an ECOG performance status of 0 or 1 and had received between 0 and 3 prior chemotherapy regimens. Blood samples were analyzed at two time points: 3 weeks after treatment start (second dose) and 6 weeks after treatment start. Blood samples yielded a median of about 150,000 T cells and more than 80,000 unique TCRs, with median clonality approximately 0.08. The study, an exploratory multi-omic analysis, examined somatic, immune and clinical correlates of response to PD-L1 blockade with atezolizumab in urothelial cancer. Pretreatment tumor samples, along with matched peripheral blood collected serially before and after atezolizumab treatment, underwent TCR sequencing. Progression-free survival longer than 6 months counted as durable clinical benefit, and TCR features were additionally tested against both progression-free and overall survival. In the same patients, pretreatment tumors underwent whole exome sequencing and RNA sequencing in addition to TCR sequencing. Fewer than ten patients reached durable clinical benefit, while roughly 22 patients did not. Some 29 patients had pretreatment blood TCR-seq, some 25 had at least one posttreatment blood collection, and some 25 had tumor TCR-seq.

Here is what the overall study found, with its caveats: Because the sample size was small (n ≈ 27) and many exploratory analyses were performed, the results are intended to be hypothesis-generating. Patients with durable benefit showed greater expansion of tumor-associated TCR clones in peripheral blood 3 weeks after starting treatment (n = 22, p = 0.022). Improved progression-free and overall survival was found to be associated with pretreatment peripheral blood TCR clonality below the median.

A total of under 35 patients with locally advanced or metastatic urothelial carcinoma, treated at Memorial Sloan Kettering on a trial protocol, made up the cohort. Peripheral blood mononuclear cells were collected pretreatment and during treatment, with between 1 and 8 total time points obtained per patient. The Qiagen DNeasy Blood extraction kit was used to purify genomic DNA from total PBMCs and tumor samples. PBMCs were collected pretreatment and during treatment, and were isolated and stored as previously described. Remarks on this clone: Its target antigen remains unknown. No per-base quality is available; no much larger clone lies one base away.

The germline V gene (reference sequence) yields MNHEY for CDR1 and SMNVEV for CDR2. CDR3 length: 14 amino acids, cysteine to phenylalanine. The sequence is cut down to CDR3 DNA, 42 bases in frame from base 1. Trimming takes 6 bases from V and 8 bases from J, and the germline ends sit 17 bases apart. Each PCR received spiked-in synthetic TCR analog templates so that absolute template abundance could be estimated from read counts. The immunoSEQ assay was used to amplify TCRbeta CDR3 regions from genomic DNA with bias-controlled V and J gene primers. Rearranged TCRbeta segments were sequenced at approximately 20X coverage. The paper's data handling went like this. Clustering was used to correct sequencing errors, and CDR3s were annotated against IMGT so that V, D and J genes could be assigned. Out-of-frame and stop-codon sequences were excluded, and only productive TCRbeta rearrangements were used in downstream analyses. Clonality was computed as one minus Shannon entropy normalized by the log of the number of unique productive sequences. Clones differing between time points or between blood and tumor were identified by Fisher's exact test with Benjamini-Hochberg correction at adjusted p below 0.01. TCRdb provides this immuneACCESS table in a form limited to in-frame rearrangements. Some clones are lacking; in checked studies, under half of them reflect an unresolved V gene, and why the rest are absent is not known. The V and J calls and clone size are taken from that table; D and trimming were inferred from the DNA. The sample table records tens of thousands of clones; over 80% of these occur just once. The ten largest clones add up to around 3.6% of the sample.

The material was PBMCs, obtained around atezolizumab (anti-PD-L1) treatment. In this chain, TRBV27 is recombined with TRBJ2-4; perhaps TRBD1 is the D gene, with 6 bases matching. The sequence derives from a middle-aged man with urothelial cancer. The encoded CDR3 is CASSRTGRRDIQYF. The DNA sequence is as follows: TGTGCCAGCAGCCGAACAGGGAGACGGGACATTCAGTACTTC.